Below, one T cell receptor beta chain is given with its context. What it binds is unknown. CDR3 length: 12 residues. V lost 4 bases to trimming and J lost 5 bases, with 6 bases between them. Germline CDR1 is SGHDT and CDR2 is YYEEEE. Here immunoSEQ multiplex PCR was the method, and the copy in TCRdb shows in-frame clones only, minus some. The sample lists 100,000 to 150,000 clones, roughly 80% occurring once. The time point: baseline pretreatment blood. Treatment defined: 15 Gy SBRT to primary tumor, nephrectomy 4 weeks later. This renal cell carcinoma was of the clear cell type. These data belong to a study of radiation and T cells in renal cell carcinoma. Overall study results and limits: From baseline, blood top tumor clonotypes peaked at 2 weeks post-radiation.

The specimen comprised blood, sampled from a patient whose treatment included radiotherapy and nephrectomy. The clonotype originates from a woman aged 60 to 75 with renal cell carcinoma. The rearrangement links TRBV5-6 to TRBJ2-2; maybe TRBD2 (5 bases). The CDR3: CASSRETGELFF. CDR3 nucleotide sequence: TGTGCCAGCAGCCGGGAAACCGGGGAGCTGTTTTTT.